This is a list of T cell receptor beta chains from one sample in a study of blood T cell repertoires in COVID-19. Profiling relied on immunoSEQ multiplex PCR, and the TCRdb table lists in-frame clones only, not all of them. The sample has fewer than 200,000 clones, roughly 87% seen once; the top ten hold 1.6%. Source material: peripheral blood. The receptors originated from a woman aged 45-59 years with acute or convalescent COVID-19. CDR3s include the opening cysteine and the closing phenylalanine or tryptophan. D genes are given only for firm matches. Clone size is not always given. Where it is, it says once, few, many or a class for expanded clones.

CDR3nt | CDR3aa | abundance | j_gene | len | v_gene | d_gene
TGTGCCAGCAGCTTAGATCAACAACAAGCTTTCTTT | CASSLDQQQAFF | once | TRBJ1-1 | 12 | TRBV11-3 | .
TGTGCCAGCAGCTTGCGCGGGACGGGTTCCTACGAGCAGTACTTC | CASSLRGTGSYEQYF | . | TRBJ2-7 | 15 | TRBV5-6 | .
TGTGCCTGGAGCGGGACAGGGGTTAACTATGGCTACACCTTC | CAWSGTGVNYGYTF | . | TRBJ1-2 | 14 | TRBV30 | TRBD1
TGTGCCAGCAGCCCCGGGACTAGCGGAGGGTTCTTC | CASSPGTSGGFF | . | TRBJ2-1 | 12 | TRBV7-9 | TRBD2
TGTGCCTGGAGTGTACGTGGGCGCCGGCCGGTGGGCAATCAGCCCCAGCATTTT | CAWSVRGRRPVGNQPQHF | . | TRBJ1-5 | 18 | TRBV30 | .
TGCGCCAGCAGCATAGCAGGGGGTCGGTATGGCTACACCTTC | CASSIAGGRYGYTF | . | TRBJ1-2 | 14 | TRBV5-1 | TRBD1
TGTGCCAGCAGCTTAACCGCTATAACTAGCGGGGGCCTCGGGACCCAGTACTTC | CASSLTAITSGGLGTQYF | . | TRBJ2-5 | 18 | TRBV7-2 | TRBD2
TGTGCCAGCAGCGCCAGGACAGGGGCCTACGAGCAGTACTTC | CASSARTGAYEQYF | . | TRBJ2-7 | 14 | TRBV9 | TRBD1
TGCGCCAGCAGCCCTGGGGGCAACGCCCGGGAGACCCAGTACTTC | CASSPGGNARETQYF | . | TRBJ2-5 | 15 | TRBV4-1 | .
TGTGCCAGCAGCCGGACTAGCGGGGGGGCGGAGGATACGCAGTATTTT | CASSRTSGGAEDTQYF | once | TRBJ2-3 | 16 | TRBV5-4 | TRBD2
TGCGCCAGCAGCATGGGGGGACTAGCGGGAGTGGAGACCCAGTACTTC | CASSMGGLAGVETQYF | medium-sized | TRBJ2-5 | 16 | TRBV5-1 | TRBD2
TGTGCCAGCAGCCAATTGGACACGGCCTACGAGCAGTACTTC | CASSQLDTAYEQYF | few | TRBJ2-7 | 14 | TRBV6-2/TRBV6-3 | .
TGTGCCAGCAGCCGTACAGGGAGCTATGGCTACACCTTC | CASSRTGSYGYTF | . | TRBJ1-2 | 13 | TRBV9 | .
TGTGCCAGCAGCCGTTTAGCGGGGGCCCGCCCTGAGCAGTTCTTC | CASSRLAGARPEQFF | . | TRBJ2-1 | 15 | TRBV7-3 | TRBD2
TGTGCCATCATGGCCACCAACACCGGGGAGCTGTTTTTT | CAIMATNTGELFF | once | TRBJ2-2 | 13 | TRBV10-3 | .
TGTGCCAGCAGAGCAGGGGGCGCGGGCACTGAAGCTTTCTTT | CASRAGGAGTEAFF | once | TRBJ1-1 | 14 | TRBV6-5 | TRBD1